The table lists the clone carrying this T cell receptor (beta chain) with a few counts. No antigen is known for it. This sample was taken from a study of CD8 T cell repertoires and HIV-1 epitope variants. Study as a whole: Enriched T cells were co-cultured with equal autologous T cell-negative cells.

Profiled with immunoSEQ multiplex PCR; TCRdb holds only in-frame clones, not every one. The repertoire has 3,500 to 5,500 clones, roughly 70% of them found once; the top ten carry about 42%. The study, taken as a whole, reports: Some ten antigen-specific TCR beta clonotypes were found; 5 to 7 seemed cross-reactive to variants.

There are 16 residues in the CDR3. The specimen was cultured CD8+ T cells derived from PBMCs. The chain carries TRBV5-2 and TRBJ1-2. TRBV5-2 is given as a pseudogene. This TCR came from a male donor with HIV. The CDR3 reads CASSQDPPDLDYGYTF. The CDR3, as DNA: TGCGCCAGCAGCCAAGATCCCCCAGACTTGGACTATGGCTACACCTTC.